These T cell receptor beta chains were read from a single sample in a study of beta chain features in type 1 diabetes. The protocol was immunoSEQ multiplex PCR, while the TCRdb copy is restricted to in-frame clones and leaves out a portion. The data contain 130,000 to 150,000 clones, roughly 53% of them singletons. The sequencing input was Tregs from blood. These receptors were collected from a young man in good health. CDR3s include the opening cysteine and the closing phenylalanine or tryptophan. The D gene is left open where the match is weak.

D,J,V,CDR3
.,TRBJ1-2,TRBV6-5,CASSRGPNYGYTF
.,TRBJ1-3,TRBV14,CASSQTAGGNTIYF
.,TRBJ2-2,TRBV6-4,CASSAGANTGELFF
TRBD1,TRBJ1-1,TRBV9,CASSPWTGDTEAFF
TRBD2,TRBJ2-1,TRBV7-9,CASSPRLAGEYNEQFF
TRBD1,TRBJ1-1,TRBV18,CASSRYGQDHLAFF
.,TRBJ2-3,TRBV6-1,CASSEGWGADTQYF
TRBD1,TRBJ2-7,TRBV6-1,CASTLTGTGRVRQYF
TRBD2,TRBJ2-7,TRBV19,CASSTEVSGKSSYEQYF
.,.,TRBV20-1,CSAKGQETQYF
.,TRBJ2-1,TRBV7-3,CASSARTDPPYNEQFF